This TCR beta chain was observed in a study of blood T cell repertoires in COVID-19. This CDR3 has 15 amino acids. Germline assignment: CDR1 SGDLS and CDR2 YYNGEE. V was trimmed by 0 bases and J by 10 bases, leaving 14 bases between them. In the study's own analysis: Reference gene primer amplification gave nucleated cell count estimates. Profiled with immunoSEQ multiplex PCR; TCRdb holds only in-frame clones, not every one. V and J calls and clone size are given by that table; D and trimming were obtained from the DNA. This sample has some 70,000 clones; approximately 83% occur once, and the top ten carry approximately 17%.

The sequenced sample consisted of peripheral blood. The gene calls are TRBV9 and TRBJ1-6; D not certain. The receptor's source is a man aged 40-55 years with COVID-19, enrolled during active disease. The CDR3 loop is CASSVARAGESPLHF. The CDR3 bases are TGTGCCAGCAGCGTAGCTAGGGCGGGCGAATCACCCCTCCACTTT.